The 4 T cell receptor beta chains below all came from one sample that was sequenced in a study of control samples from healthy donors and cancer patients. Repertoires were generated with immunoSEQ multiplex PCR, while TCRdb's copy carries only in-frame clones and drops some. This sample has over 100,000 clones, with 88% found just once. The material sequenced was blood. These receptors were obtained from a man aged 40-49 years in good health.

CDR3 amino acids: CAWSRGRYGYTF. As DNA, the CDR3 is TGTGCCTGGAGCAGGGGAAGGTATGGCTACACCTTC. The rearrangement links TRBV30 to TRBJ1-2; D possibly corresponds to TRBD1 (6 bases). Trimming pared 3 bases from V and 5 bases from J, leaving 10 bases between. Germline V gene sequence: CDR1 GTSNPN, CDR2 SVGIG (reference sequence). There are 12 residues in the CDR3.

DNA for the CDR3: TGTGCCAGCAGTTTACGGGGACAGGGTTGGAGTGAAAAACTGTTTTTT. It is translated as CASSLRGQGWSEKLFF. The chain employs TRBV27 and TRBJ1-4, with 9 bases matching TRBD1. V lost 2 bases to trimming and J lost 7 bases; unmatched junction nucleotides: 8. Looked up from germline, CDR1 is MNHEY and CDR2 is SMNVEV (reference sequence). The CDR3 is 16 amino acids.

Remarks on this clone: This same CDR3 is encoded by further DNA sequences in the sample. The chain is built from TRBV5-1 and TRBJ1-1; 7 bases map to TRBD1. Germline loops: CDR1 SGHRS, CDR2 YFSETQ. The J segment lost 2 bases and the V segment lost 2 bases, leaving 3 bases of the junction unmatched. CDR3 length: 14 residues. CDR3 sequence (DNA): TGCGCCAGCAGCTTAACAGGGGTTAACACTGAAGCTTTCTTT. Its translation: CASSLTGVNTEAFF.

This clone was detected once. V gene TRBV5-6 combines with J gene TRBJ1-3; possibly TRBD1 for D (6 bases). The V gene lost 2 bases and the J gene lost 1 base, with 10 bases spanning the gap. CDR3 length: 15 residues. CDR1 and CDR2 from the germline V gene are SGHDT and YYEEEE. DNA for the CDR3: TGTGCCAGCAGCTTAAGGACAGTTTCTGGAAACACCATATATTTT. This translates into CASSLRTVSGNTIYF.